These T cell receptor beta chains were read from a single sample in a study of monozygotic twins with inflammatory bowel disease. TCRdb re-analyzed the 5' RACE reads; it lists each CDR3 protein once, without DNA. Its clone listing holds about 300,000 distinct CDR3 sequences. The sequencing sample was made of blood. These receptors all stem from a human donor with ulcerative colitis or Crohn's disease, or a healthy co-twin of an affected twin (not recorded which). CDR3s include the opening cysteine and the closing phenylalanine or tryptophan.

v_call	j_call	cdr3_aa
TRBV6-2/TRBV6-3	TRBJ2-7	CASSRGQTYEQYF
TRBV12-3/TRBV12-4	TRBJ2-7	CASSDREGLSSYEQYF
TRBV29-1	TRBJ2-2	CSVGTYRTGNTGELFF
TRBV7-9	TRBJ1-6	CASSAGGGDNSPLHF
TRBV18	TRBJ1-2	CASSPSETNYGYTF
TRBV12-3/TRBV12-4	TRBJ2-7	CASSLASPQQYF
TRBV18	TRBJ1-1	CASSPVARNTEAFF
TRBV12-3/TRBV12-4	TRBJ2-5	CASSPTSGRVWTQYF
TRBV12-3/TRBV12-4	TRBJ2-1	CASTKTRDSYNEQFF
TRBV9	TRBJ1-1	CASSVAEGRGEASF
TRBV7-3	TRBJ1-6	CASSLSGNYNSPLHF
TRBV7-2	TRBJ2-7	CASSLVAMRGSYEQYF
TRBV10-3	TRBJ1-1	CAISERQNTEAFF
TRBV20-1	TRBJ2-7	CSARELAGGPNEQYF
TRBV29-1	TRBJ2-5	CSVLPAGGETQYF
TRBV5-1	TRBJ2-3	CASSGGAGVPDTQYF
TRBV7-2	TRBJ2-7	CASSSGTSGSGPYEQYF
TRBV19	TRBJ1-2	CASSISRESSGYTF
TRBV5-1	TRBJ2-2	CASSPLYTNTGELFF
TRBV19	TRBJ2-1	CASMMGGLEQFF
TRBV6-6	TRBJ2-6	CASNRPSGANVLTF
TRBV7-3	TRBJ1-6	CASSPNPGSVFSPLHF
TRBV6-2/TRBV6-3	TRBJ2-1	CAIHGGTSGDNEQFF
TRBV5-1	TRBJ1-1	CASRSGRLMNTEAFF
TRBV15	TRBJ1-2	CATSRGMGYTF
TRBV12-3/TRBV12-4	TRBJ2-5	CASSFYGPQYF
TRBV7-2	TRBJ2-3	CASSPNFVATDTQYF
TRBV5-1	TRBJ2-1	CASRRTSGGSYNEQFF
TRBV30	TRBJ1-1	CACRIQGARARRYEAFF
TRBV24-1	TRBJ2-4	CATAGGTGSNIQYF
TRBV15	TRBJ2-2	CATSPEYSESAGELFF
TRBV24-1	TRBJ1-5	CATSESGRNSNQPQHF
TRBV20-1	TRBJ2-5	CSVRSGAGAQETQYF
TRBV27	TRBJ1-1	CASLGRGPTPWTEAFF
TRBV20-1	TRBJ1-6	CSAIEPGTSPLHF
TRBV7-2	TRBJ2-1	CASSPGLGERNEQFF
TRBV11-1	TRBJ2-7	CASSSLQGGRQLSYEQYF
TRBV5-5	TRBJ1-4	CASRLVATNEKLFF
TRBV27	TRBJ2-2	CASSFIRLESGELFF
TRBV12-3/TRBV12-4	TRBJ2-2	CASSFRARNTGELFF
TRBV10-3	TRBJ2-7	CAISATSGGKYEQYF
TRBV9	TRBJ1-4	CASSVQGVPEKLFF